This T cell receptor (beta chain) was recorded in a study of long-term antiretroviral therapy in people with HIV. Study background: The earliest specimens came about a decade ahead of the 2015 immediate-ART recommendation.

Assay version v3.0 of immunoSEQ was used, and it was run at survey level. Generated by immunoSEQ multiplex PCR, the TCRdb table keeps only in-frame clones and is missing some. The table shows 15,000 to 20,000 clones, with roughly 80% occurring only once. Germline CDR1 reads SGHTA; CDR2 reads FQGNSA. The CDR3 totals 16 residues. The ends lost 5 bases at V and 4 bases at J; junction bases unmatched: 11. Findings and caveats of the study: CDR3 length ranges were narrower in HIV repertoires than in controls.

With regard to this clone: The antigen remains unidentified.

V gene TRBV7-2 combines with J gene TRBJ2-3; 8 nucleotides align to TRBD2. The sequence was obtained from a man younger than 35 with HIV. The sequencing used unsorted PBMCs, collected 0.1 years after starting antiretroviral therapy. The CDR3 region has the DNA TGTGCCAGCAGCCTCGGAAGCGGGGGAGTTGCAGATACGCAGTATTTT. Translated, it gives CASSLGSGGVADTQYF.